A single sample gave rise to the 30 T cell receptor beta chains below, sequenced in a study of beta chain features in type 1 diabetes. The entirety of the isolated RNA underwent reverse transcription, so expressed TCRB transcripts were sequenced. TCRdb keeps only in-frame clones here, not all; method: immunoSEQ multiplex PCR. The profile shows fewer than 350,000 clones, 8% of them singletons. The sequenced sample was central memory CD4+ T cells from blood. Source of these receptors: a woman between 18 and 29 years old in good health.

The chain carries TRBV11-2 and TRBJ2-1; possibly TRBD1 for D (5 bases). Trimming cost V 5 bases and J 5 bases, with 7 bases left between them. This CDR3 is built from 12 residues. The germline V gene has CDR1 SGHAT and CDR2 FQNNGV. As DNA, the CDR3 is TGTGCCAGCAGCAGGGGAAACAATGAGCAGTTCTTC. Protein: CASSRGNNEQFF.

J is TRBJ2-1 and V is TRBV7-2; D gene ambiguous. The germline CDR1 and CDR2 sequences are SGHTA and FQGNSA. The CDR3 is 14 residues long. Trimming took off 6 bases at V and 4 bases at J, with 13 bases between the two ends. This chain's CDR3 is CASRTFTPYNEQFF. The CDR3 nucleotides read TGTGCCAGCAGAACTTTTACTCCGTACAATGAGCAGTTCTTC. The variable domain in full, completed from reference TRBV7-2 and TRBJ2-1, reads GAGVSQSPSNKVTEKGKDVELRCDPISGHTALYWYRQSLGQGLEFLIYFQGNSAPDKSGLPSDRFSAERTGGSVSTLTIQRTQQEDSAVYLCASRTFTPYNEQFFGPGTRLTVL.

This clone has at least ten counts. The CDR3 loop is CASSLGHIYGYTF. CDR3 nucleotide sequence: TGTGCCAGCAGTTTGGGACACATATATGGCTACACCTTC. The chain joins TRBV28 to TRBJ1-2, with a tentative D call TRBD1 (6 bases). In germline, CDR1 is MDHEN, CDR2 SYDVKM. This CDR3 region has 13 residues. V lost 3 bases, J lost 5 bases, and 10 bases lay in between.

The CDR3 protein is CASSAVGGTGELFF. The CDR3 DNA reads as TGTGCCAGCAGCGCGGTTGGGGGTACCGGGGAGCTGTTTTTT. The chain is built from TRBV27 and TRBJ2-2, with D possibly being TRBD1 or TRBD2 (5 bases each). Germline V lookup: CDR1 MNHEY, CDR2 SMNVEV (reference sequence). CDR3 length: 14 amino acids. Trimming took off 6 bases at V and 5 bases at J, with 13 bases between the two ends.

In its sample, this clone was seen a few times. The J gene is TRBJ2-3, the V gene TRBV5-6; no firm D call. Germline V gene data show CDR1 as SGHDT and CDR2 as YYEEEE. The CDR3 is 12 amino acids. With 4 bases removed from V and 6 bases from J, the gap between germline ends came to 9 bases. CDR3: CASSPVPDTQYF. The CDR3 nucleotides are TGTGCCAGCAGCCCGGTCCCGGATACGCAGTATTTT.

As regards this clone: Germline and junction disagree at one end, which may indicate a read error. The chain links TRBV30 to TRBJ2-7; the D gene could be TRBD1 or TRBD2 (5 bases each). Germline V gene sequence: CDR1 GTSNPN, CDR2 SVGIG (reference sequence). This CDR3 is built from 8 residues. This CDR3 is CATGTPSF. CDR3 DNA sequence: TGTGCCACCGGGACGCCGTCATTC.

This clone has a handful of counts. The genes are TRBV5-1 and TRBJ1-1; 9 nucleotides match TRBD1. The V segment lost 1 base and the J segment 4 bases; nucleotides outside the gene matches: 5. This CDR3 spans 15 amino acids. Germline lookup yields CDR1 SGHRS and CDR2 YFSETQ. The DNA for the CDR3 is TGCGCCAGCAGCTTGACAGGGGGCTTGGTCACTGAAGCTTTCTTT. Protein product: CASSLTGGLVTEAFF.

The rearrangement links TRBV2 to TRBJ2-2; weak D call: TRBD1 (6 bases). From germline, CDR1 is SNHLY and CDR2 FYNNEI. V dropped 8 bases and J dropped 8 bases, with 18 bases sitting between them. This CDR3 is built from 14 residues. Here the CDR3 reads CASRGTTTLGELFF. In nucleotides, the CDR3 is TGTGCCAGCCGTGGGACAACCACCCTGGGGGAGCTGTTTTTT.

The V and J genes are TRBV19 and TRBJ1-1; D not certain. Germline loops: CDR1 LNHDA, CDR2 SQIVND (reference sequence). The V end lost 6 bases, the J end lost 3 bases, and 11 bases lay between the germline ends. The CDR3 loop spans 13 amino acids. Here the CDR3 reads CASRAGRDTEAFF. The CDR3, as DNA: TGTGCCAGTAGGGCAGGCCGGGACACTGAAGCTTTCTTT.

In its sample, this clone was seen a few times. The rearrangement links TRBV29-1 to TRBJ1-1; 10 positions match TRBD1. Germline loops: CDR1 SQVTM, CDR2 ANQGSEA. The ends lost 4 bases at V and 1 base at J; junction bases unmatched: 9. There are 16 residues in the CDR3. The DNA of the CDR3 is TGCAGCGTTGGGGGACAGGGGTTCCTCAGGAACACTGAAGCTTTCTTT. Protein: CSVGGQGFLRNTEAFF.

This clone has more than one count but fewer than ten. The gene calls are TRBV23-1 and TRBJ1-2, with TRBD1 as a possible D gene (6 bases). Being an ORF, TRBV23-1 has a function that is uncertain. The V and J ends lost 0 bases and 8 bases respectively, with 13 bases between them. CDR3 length equals 14 residues. CDR3 DNA sequence: TGCGCCAGCAGTCAATCACGGGGGGCGCGAGGCTACACCTTC. This sequence encodes CASSQSRGARGYTF.

This clone was seen a few times. The chain combines TRBV19 with TRBJ1-5; 7 bases line up with TRBD1. CDR3 length: 16 amino acids. CDR1 LNHDA and CDR2 SQIVND come from the germline V gene (reference sequence). V dropped 5 bases and J dropped 5; count of bases not matched to a gene: 12. The CDR3 sequence is CASSATEQGLYQPQHF. The CDR3 nucleotides read TGTGCCAGTAGTGCAACTGAACAGGGGCTTTATCAGCCCCAGCATTTT.

This clone showed up just a few times. The chain combines TRBV6-1 with TRBJ1-1; a weak D match, TRBD1 (5 bases). The V gene's germline CDR1 is MNHNS and CDR2 SASEGT. The V and J ends lost 0 bases and 11 bases respectively, with 13 bases between them. There are 13 residues in the CDR3. DNA of the CDR3: TGTGCCAGCAGTGAAGCCCGACCGAGGGACGCTTTCTTT. As protein: CASSEARPRDAFF.

This clone was counted between two and nine times. The chain uses TRBV9 and TRBJ1-3; D is unclear. Germline V gene lookup returns CDR1 SGDLS and CDR2 YYNGEE. The CDR3 runs to 14 residues. Trimming pared 5 bases from V and 0 bases from J, leaving 9 bases between. In DNA, the CDR3 is TGTGCCAGCAGTGACCCCAGCTCTGGAAACACCATATATTTT. Protein product: CASSDPSSGNTIYF.

This clone appeared a few times. This chain connects TRBV6-1 to TRBJ2-5; D is tentatively TRBD1 or TRBD2 (5 bases each). This CDR3 is 14 amino acids long. In germline, CDR1 is MNHNS, CDR2 SASEGT. The ends were cut back, 10 bases at V and 2 bases at J, with 17 bases in the middle. In DNA, the CDR3 is TGTGCCACGAAACTTGGGTGGGGGCAAGAGACCCAGTACTTC. Protein: CATKLGWGQETQYF.

The genes are TRBV11-2 and TRBJ1-2; a weak D match, TRBD1 (6 bases). The length of the CDR3 is 15 residues. Germline-derived CDR1 and CDR2 are SGHAT and FQNNGV. V was shortened by 5 bases and J by 8 bases, with 21 bases between the two germline ends. This chain's CDR3 is CASSPSRRGQGGYTF. The CDR3 coding sequence is TGTGCCAGCAGCCCCAGCCGACGGGGGCAGGGCGGCTACACCTTC.

This clone was picked up a small number of times. The J gene is TRBJ2-7, the V gene TRBV7-3; D tentatively fits TRBD1 or TRBD2 (5 bases each). CDR3 length equals 13 residues. Germline lookup yields CDR1 SGHTA and CDR2 FQGTGA. V shed 4 bases and J shed 3 bases, with 10 bases lying between them. CDR3 loop: CASSSGPNYEQYV. The CDR3 DNA follows: TGTGCCAGCAGCTCGGGACCCAACTACGAGCAGTACGTC.

CDR3 amino acids: CASSEAGQRNEKLFF. The CDR3 DNA is TGTGCCAGCAGTGAAGCGGGACAGAGGAATGAAAAACTGTTTTTT. The rearrangement uses TRBV28 and TRBJ1-4, with 7 bases matching TRBD1. The CDR3 covers 15 residues. Per germline, CDR1 MDHEN and CDR2 SYDVKM. Unmatched junction bases numbered 8, after V lost 5 bases and J lost 5 bases.

The chain recombines TRBV5-1 with TRBJ2-7; 14 positions agree with TRBD2. CDR3 length: 14 amino acids. Unmatched junction bases numbered 3, after V lost 5 bases and J lost 5 bases. CDR1 and CDR2 (germline): SGHRS, YFSETQ. CDR3 coding DNA: TGCGCCAGCAGACCGGGACTAGCGGGAGACGAGCAGTACTTC. Protein: CASRPGLAGDEQYF.

The chain is built from TRBV6-4 and TRBJ2-7; D call uncertain. CDR1 MRHNA and CDR2 SNTAGT come from the germline V gene. V was cut by 5 bases and J by 1 base, with 15 bases left in between. This CDR3 region has 15 residues. The CDR3 sequence: CASSLTPPFSYEQYV. In DNA form, the CDR3 reads TGTGCCAGCAGTCTAACACCGCCTTTTTCCTACGAGCAGTACGTC.

This chain links TRBV7-2 with TRBJ2-3; D is uncertain. The CDR3 consists of 14 residues. Trimming removed 1 base at V and 6 bases at J, with 11 bases between. Looked up from germline, CDR1 is SGHTA and CDR2 is FQGNSA. The CDR3 region is CASSLGAYADTQYF. CDR3 DNA: TGTGCCAGCAGCTTAGGGGCCTACGCGGATACGCAGTATTTT.

This clone was detected many times. The V gene is TRBV7-8, the J gene TRBJ2-2; 10 bases agree with TRBD1. Trimming took 5 bases from V and 3 from J; bases not matched to a gene: 6. Germline CDR1 SGHVS, CDR2 FQNEAQ. The CDR3 is 16 amino acids. The CDR3 reads CASSLRQGAYTGELFF. The CDR3 DNA reads as TGTGCCAGCAGCCTAAGACAGGGGGCGTACACCGGGGAGCTGTTTTTT.

This clone came up a few times. V usage is TRBV20-1 and J usage is TRBJ2-1; D is possibly TRBD1 (6 bases). This CDR3 has 10 amino acids. Germline loops: CDR1 DFQATT, CDR2 SNEGSKA (reference sequence). Trimming cost V 5 bases and J 9 bases, with 8 bases left between them. The CDR3 region has the DNA TGCAGTGCTTGGACAGCTGAGCAGTTCTTC. Its protein is CSAWTAEQFF.

The genes are TRBV28 and TRBJ2-3; D is undetermined. The CDR3 sequence is 15 residues long. V dropped 6 bases and J dropped 0 bases, with 13 bases sitting between them. In germline, CDR1 is MDHEN, CDR2 SYDVKM. The CDR3 sequence is CASSPPFRSTDTQYF. CDR3 DNA: TGTGCCAGCAGCCCGCCCTTTAGGAGCACAGATACGCAGTATTTT. The variable domain in full, with the rest retrieved from reference TRBV28 and TRBJ2-3, is DVKVTQSSRYLVKRTGEKVFLECVQDMDHENMFWYRQDPGLGLRLIYFSYDVKMKEKGDIPEGYSVSREKKERFSLILESASTNQTSMYLCASSPPFRSTDTQYFGPGTRLTVL.

This clone was picked up many times. V usage is TRBV7-2 and J usage is TRBJ2-5; D remains unclear. The V gene's germline CDR1 is SGHTA and CDR2 FQGNSA. Trimming removed 5 bases from V and 0 bases from J, with 7 bases in between. CDR3 length equals 13 residues. The CDR3 sequence is CASSQGYQETQYF. The CDR3, as DNA: TGTGCCAGCAGCCAAGGGTACCAAGAGACCCAGTACTTC.

In this sample, this clone turned up many times. One end of the junction does not line up with germline, which may come from a read error. V is TRBV4-3 and J is TRBJ2-5; D remains unclear. The CDR3 totals 14 residues. Germline CDR1 is LGHNA and CDR2 is YSLEER. The CDR3 DNA reads as TGCGCCAGCAGTCAAGATCGCCAGGCAGAGACCCAGTACTTC. This encodes CASSQDRQAETQYF.

This clone was found a few times. The chain joins TRBV11-2 to TRBJ2-1, with 11 bases lining up with TRBD1. The CDR3 runs to 19 residues. The V segment lost 4 bases and the J segment 1 base; nucleotides outside the gene matches: 12. Germline V gene data show CDR1 as SGHAT and CDR2 as FQNNGV. CDR3 region: CASSSRTGGGGRSYNEQFF. CDR3 nucleotides: TGTGCCAGCAGCTCCCGGACAGGGGGCGGCGGGAGGTCCTACAATGAGCAGTTCTTC.

The sample holds a few counts of this clone. The chain uses TRBV19 and TRBJ1-5; tentatively, D is TRBD1 (6 bases). The V gene's germline CDR1 is LNHDA and CDR2 SQIVND (reference sequence). V was trimmed by 5 bases and J by 4 bases, leaving 18 bases between them. The CDR3 is made up of 16 amino acids. CDR3 loop: CASSDPDRLGNQPQHF. The CDR3 DNA reads TGTGCCAGTAGTGATCCCGACAGGTTGGGGAATCAGCCCCAGCATTTT. Using reference TRBV19 and TRBJ1-5 for the parts outside the CDR3, the full variable domain is DGGITQSPKYLFRKEGQNVTLSCEQNLNHDAMYWYRQDPGQGLRLIYYSQIVNDFQKGDIAEGYSVSREKKESFPLTVTSAQKNPTAFYLCASSDPDRLGNQPQHFGDGTRLSIL.

This chain connects TRBV7-3 to TRBJ2-5; D unclear. This CDR3 spans 14 amino acids. The germline V gene encodes CDR1 SGHTA and CDR2 FQGTGA. The V end was cut by 2 bases, the J end by 3 bases, with 10 bases between. The DNA of the CDR3 is TGTGCCAGCAGCTTAGGTGTAGGGAAAGAGACCCAGTACTTC. Encoded protein: CASSLGVGKETQYF.

The CDR3 region is CASSCQGQGFTEAFF. DNA for the CDR3: TGTGCCAGCAGCTGCCAGGGACAGGGGTTCACTGAAGCTTTCTTT. V usage is TRBV7-3 and J usage is TRBJ1-1; 10 bases agree with TRBD1. With 4 bases clipped from V and 4 bases from J, the junction kept 6 bases outside the gene matches. Germline values: CDR1 SGHTA, CDR2 FQGTGA. CDR3 length: 15 amino acids.